This T cell receptor (beta chain) was profiled in a study of T-cell memory formation after mild COVID-19. General observations from the study: Contracting CD4+ clones sat mainly in CM and EM; CD8+ in EMRA. Later expanders leaned CD4+, whereas day 15 to 85 contracting clones were balanced CD4/CD8.

TCRdb analysed the 5' RACE reads with MiXCR anew, one entry per CDR3 protein. The sample shows about 360,000 distinct CDR3 sequences, roughly 13% of them seen only once. This clonotype turned up a few times. Its matching antigen is unknown. Germline CDR1 LGHNA, CDR2 YSLEER. The CDR3 runs 16 residues. Deletions cut 1 base from V and 4 bases from J, with 16 bases between. This sequence originates from a man aged 18 to 35 who had mild COVID-19 (a few samples of this study predate the infection). Cell type and time point are not known. V gene TRBV4-3 combines with J gene TRBJ1-1; D is unclear. The specimen sequenced was PBMCs or a T cell subset sorted from them (not recorded which). The CDR3 protein is CASSQVIGVKSTEAFF. The CDR3 DNA is TGCGCCAGCAGCCAAGTTATCGGGGTTAAGAGCACTGAAGCTTTCTTT.